The 28 T cell receptor beta chains below all came from one sample that was sequenced in a study of spatial heterogeneity in lung cancer. Findings and caveats of the study: Tumoral mutation counts were tracked by counts of expanded intratumoral alpha and beta TCRs.

This sample's time point: sample taken at primary tumor resection. Their target antigens are unknown. MiXCR, run by TCRdb on the 5' RACE reads, gives a single entry per CDR3 protein. The sample contains 7,500 to 10,000 distinct CDR3 sequences, roughly an eighth of which appear only once. The source material was lung tumor tissue, sampled at surgery. These receptors were obtained from a male donor with early-stage non-small cell lung cancer.

This clonotype appeared many times. Being off target in a library aimed at alpha chains, this beta chain has a size of little meaning. The chain recombines TRBV4-1 with TRBJ2-5; a possible D gene is TRBD1 (6 bases). V lost 1 base and J lost 5, with 17 bases in between. Germline V gene data show CDR1 as MGHRA and CDR2 as YSYEKL. This CDR3 is built from 16 residues. CDR3 coding DNA: TGCGCCAGCAGCCAAGTGCGAGGGGGTAGTTCGGAGACCCAGTACTTC. Residues: CASSQVRGGSSETQYF.

This clonotype occurred many times. Because this beta chain is a stray read in a library intended to capture alpha chains, its abundance should not be given much weight. The chain carries TRBV29-1 and TRBJ1-1; a weak D match, TRBD1 (5 bases). The CDR3 covers 12 residues. V lost 3 bases and J lost 10, with 15 bases in between. In germline, CDR1 is SQVTM, CDR2 ANQGSEA. The DNA for the CDR3 is TGCAGCGTTGACGGGGCCGGTTCGGGAGCTTTCTTT. Protein: CSVDGAGSGAFF.

This clonotype came up many times. Since the library was made to target alpha chains, this beta chain is a stray read and its abundance is not meaningful. The rearrangement uses TRBV7-8 and TRBJ1-1; D call uncertain. V lost 1 base and J 4 bases, leaving 10 bases between the germline ends. The CDR3 is 14 residues long. Germline V gene sequence: CDR1 SGHVS, CDR2 FQNEAQ. CDR3 protein: CASSLDLGGTEAFF. The CDR3 region has the DNA TGTGCCAGCAGCTTAGATCTGGGTGGCACTGAAGCTTTCTTT.

This clonotype is deemed medium-sized. Since the library was made to target alpha chains, this beta chain is a stray read and its abundance is not meaningful. V gene TRBV11-3 combines with J gene TRBJ2-5; D possibly corresponds to TRBD1 (6 bases). Per germline, CDR1 SGHNT and CDR2 YENEEA. This CDR3 is 14 amino acids long. V was clipped by 6 bases and J by 4 bases, with 15 bases between them. In DNA form, the CDR3 reads TGTGCCAGCAGATTCACAGGGATGGGAGAGACCCAGTACTTC. It yields the protein CASRFTGMGETQYF.

In this sample, this clonotype is medium-sized. Being off target in a library aimed at alpha chains, this beta chain has a size of little meaning. This CDR3 reads CASSLGGQAFF. The CDR3 nucleotides read TGTGCCAGCAGCTTAGGGGGCCAGGCGTTCTTT. This sequence joins TRBV7-9 and TRBJ1-1; D might be TRBD1 (5 bases). The CDR3 is 11 residues long. Germline values: CDR1 SEHNR, CDR2 FQNEAQ (reference sequence). V lost 1 base to trimming and J lost 14 bases, with 11 bases between them.

This clonotype was found many times. The size of this beta chain means little, since it is a stray read in a library made for alpha chains. The chain is built from TRBV11-3 and TRBJ2-1; the D is unclear. Trimming pared 11 bases from V and 5 bases from J, leaving 10 bases between. Germline V lookup: CDR1 SGHNT, CDR2 YENEEA. The CDR3 is made up of 11 amino acids. CDR3 region: CAVVTNNEQFF. In DNA, the CDR3 is TGTGCCGTCGTGACGAACAATGAGCAGTTCTTC.

This clonotype came up many times. The library was designed around alpha chains, so this beta chain is a stray read whose abundance carries little weight. J is TRBJ2-7 and V is TRBV6-2 or TRBV6-3; 9 nucleotides match TRBD2. This CDR3 has 15 residues. Germline V lookup: CDR1 MNHEY, CDR2 SVGEGT. V shed 5 bases, J shed 2 bases, and the junction held 7 bases outside the gene matches. The CDR3 coding sequence is TGTGCCAGCAGTACGGGACTAGCCGATGCCTACGAGCAGTACTTC. Amino acid sequence: CASSTGLADAYEQYF.

In the case of this clonotype: This beta chain is a stray sequence in a library constructed for alpha chains; its clone size is not meaningful. This rearrangement joins TRBV20-1 to TRBJ2-7, with 16 positions matching TRBD2. The CDR3 contains 16 residues. Losses at the gene ends were 3 bases for V and 7 bases for J; bases not matched to a gene: 9. Germline V gene sequence: CDR1 DFQATT, CDR2 SNEGSKA (reference sequence). CDR3: CSASGTSGREREEQYF. The DNA of the CDR3 is TGCAGTGCTAGCGGGACTAGCGGGAGGGAGCGTGAGGAGCAGTACTTC.

This clonotype has a count of ten or more. Because this beta chain is a stray read in a library intended to capture alpha chains, its abundance should not be given much weight. The gene calls are TRBV4-2 and TRBJ2-1; 11 nucleotides line up with TRBD2. The length of the CDR3 is 18 residues. V shed 0 bases, J shed 5 bases, and the junction held 9 bases outside the gene matches. Germline CDR1 reads LGHNA; CDR2 reads YNFKEQ. The CDR3 region has the DNA TGTGCCAGCAGCCAAGATCGGACGGGGACTAGCGGTAACAATGAGCAGTTCTTC. Its protein is CASSQDRTGTSGNNEQFF.

By its share, this clonotype is medium-sized. This beta chain slipped into a library made for alpha chains as a stray read, so its size is not meaningful. The V call is TRBV15, the J call TRBJ2-1; 8 nucleotides agree with TRBD2. Germline CDR1 LNHNV, CDR2 YYDKDF (reference sequence). V was pared by 0 bases and J by 4 bases, with 14 bases of the junction left unmatched. The CDR3 loop spans 19 amino acids. CDR3 nucleotides: TGTGCCACCAGCAGAGATAAAGGCGGCGGCACTAGCGGATACAATGAGCAGTTCTTC. This encodes CATSRDKGGGTSGYNEQFF.

Relative to its sample, this clonotype is medium-sized. Since it is a stray read in a library aimed at alpha chains, this beta chain has a size that is not meaningful. The chain employs TRBV3-1 and TRBJ1-2; D unclear. The ends were cut back, 0 bases at V and 0 bases at J, with 11 bases in the middle. The CDR3 runs to 16 residues. CDR1 and CDR2 from the germline V gene are LGHDT and YNNKEL (reference sequence). The DNA of the CDR3 is TGTGCCAGCAGCCAAGATGGGCGAGGGACTAACTATGGCTACACCTTC. This gives the protein CASSQDGRGTNYGYTF.

Note on this clonotype: This beta chain came through as a stray read in a library set up for alpha chains, and its size says little. J is TRBJ1-6 and V is TRBV12-3 or TRBV12-4, with TRBD1 matching 7 bases. V was pared by 5 bases and J by 5 bases, with 3 bases of the junction left unmatched. The CDR3 sequence is 14 residues long. In DNA, the CDR3 is TGTGCCAGCAGTCCCGGGACAGATAATTCACCCCTCCACTTT. Its protein is CASSPGTDNSPLHF.

This clonotype was picked up many times. This beta chain was picked up by a library intended for alpha chains and is off target, so its count carries little meaning. The genes are TRBV12-3 or TRBV12-4 and TRBJ1-1, with D tentatively TRBD1 (6 bases). V was clipped by 4 bases and J by 5 bases, with 17 bases between them. This CDR3 spans 15 amino acids. The CDR3 DNA follows: TGTGCCAGCAGTTGGACAGCCCCGCCCGGAACTGAAGCTTTCTTT. Translated, it gives CASSWTAPPGTEAFF.

In its sample, this clonotype was seen many times. The library was designed around alpha chains, so this beta chain is a stray read whose abundance carries little weight. Here the CDR3 DNA reads TGTGCCAGCAGCTCTCCTCCGGGACAGGACCATTCACCCCTCCACTTT. Translating gives CASSSPPGQDHSPLHF. The V call is TRBV7-2, the J call TRBJ1-6; the match to TRBD1 covers 8 bases. The CDR3 is 16 residues long. CDR1 is SGHTA, CDR2 FQGNSA, per germline. With V trimmed by 4 bases and J by 8 bases, 10 bases remained unmatched.

In its sample, this clonotype was seen many times. This beta chain was picked up by a library intended for alpha chains and is off target, so its count carries little meaning. The chain joins TRBV6-1 to TRBJ2-5, with 9 bases fitting TRBD1. Germline V gene lookup returns CDR1 MNHNS and CDR2 SASEGT. Germline trimming cut 0 bases from V and 5 bases from J; bases unmatched to any gene: 7. This CDR3 region has 16 residues. The CDR3 region has the DNA TGTGCCAGCAGTGAAGCGGCGGGACAGGGCGGGGAGACCCAGTACTTC. As protein: CASSEAAGQGGETQYF.

Relative to its sample, this clonotype is medium-sized. As an off-target read in a library built for alpha chains, this beta chain has a frequency of little significance. The chain is built from TRBV12-3 or TRBV12-4 and TRBJ1-5; D is possibly TRBD1 (6 bases). Trimming removed 8 bases from V and 5 bases from J, with 13 bases in between. The CDR3 has 13 amino acids. The CDR3 coding sequence is TGTGCCAGCGGTACAGGGTCGGATCAGCCCCAGCATTTT. The encoded protein is CASGTGSDQPQHF.

This clonotype has ten or more counts. The library was built for alpha chains, so this beta chain is an off-target read and its size means little. This chain joins TRBV7-6 and TRBJ2-1; 8 bases are a match to TRBD2. V trimming: 2 bases; J trimming: 7 bases; junction bases outside the gene matches: 10. The germline CDR1 and CDR2 sequences are SGHVS and FNYEAQ. This CDR3 region has 16 residues. CDR3 DNA sequence: TGTGCCAGCAGCTTAACCCCAGCGGGAGTTATAAATGAGCAGTTCTTC. This codes for CASSLTPAGVINEQFF.

Within the sample, this clonotype is medium-sized (0.01 to 0.1%). This beta chain appears as a stray read in a library generated for alpha chains; its size is not informative. V usage is TRBV12-3 or TRBV12-4 and J usage is TRBJ1-2; D is ambiguous. The CDR3 covers 11 residues. V was clipped by 1 base and J by 11 bases, with 8 bases between them. The CDR3 is CASSLDGRYTF. The CDR3 bases are TGTGCCAGCAGTTTAGACGGAAGATACACCTTC.

This clonotype appeared many times. A library made for alpha chains picked up this beta chain off target, so its size means little. This CDR3 is CASSPLTGQSSYNEQFF. As DNA, the CDR3 is TGTGCCAGCAGCCCCTTAACCGGACAGAGCTCCTACAATGAGCAGTTCTTC. The rearrangement uses TRBV14 and TRBJ2-1; possible D gene TRBD1, 6 bases. V was trimmed by 4 bases and J by 0 bases, leaving 16 bases between them. CDR1 SGHDN and CDR2 FVKESK come from the germline V gene. This CDR3 region has 17 residues.

A remark on this clonotype: A library made for alpha chains picked up this beta chain off target, so its size means little. The rearrangement joins TRBV2 to TRBJ1-2; no definite D call. Looked up from germline, CDR1 is SNHLY and CDR2 is FYNNEI. V shed 10 bases and J shed 3 bases, with 12 bases lying between them. The CDR3 covers 12 residues. The CDR3 nucleotides are TGTGCCATCAGACCCCTTTACTATGGCTACACCTTC. Translated, it gives CAIRPLYYGYTF.

This clonotype was seen at least ten times. With the library built for alpha chains, this beta chain is off target and its frequency is not meaningful. V gene TRBV20-1 combines with J gene TRBJ2-4; perhaps TRBD2 as D (5 bases). This CDR3 has 15 amino acids. Germline V gene data show CDR1 as DFQATT and CDR2 as SNEGSKA (reference sequence). Trimming pared 0 bases from V and 8 bases from J, leaving 17 bases between. The CDR3 nucleotides read TGCAGTGCTAGAGATAGAACGGGGTCCCAGTACATTCAGTACTTC. Translation gives CSARDRTGSQYIQYF.

This clonotype ranks as medium-sized (0.01 to 0.1%). As an off-target read in a library built for alpha chains, this beta chain has a frequency of little significance. The V gene is TRBV28, the J gene TRBJ1-1; tentatively, D is TRBD1 (5 bases). With 4 bases removed from V and 2 bases from J, the gap between germline ends came to 14 bases. Germline assignment: CDR1 MDHEN and CDR2 SYDVKM. The CDR3 consists of 15 residues. Here the CDR3 reads CASSSIGTGNTEAFF. For the CDR3, the DNA is TGTGCCAGCAGTTCCATCGGGACGGGAAACACTGAAGCTTTCTTT.

In this sample, this clonotype turned up many times. Since it is a stray read in a library aimed at alpha chains, this beta chain has a size that is not meaningful. The chain combines TRBV4-1 with TRBJ2-5; 8 nucleotides align to TRBD2. J gave up 4 bases and V 0 bases, and 10 bases lay outside the gene matches. CDR3 length: 17 amino acids. Germline loops: CDR1 MGHRA, CDR2 YSYEKL. The CDR3 loop reads CASSQEGGTSRRETQYF. The CDR3, as DNA: TGCGCCAGCAGCCAAGAAGGAGGGACTAGTAGGAGAGAGACCCAGTACTTC.

Ten or more counts support this clonotype. Found in a library prepared for alpha chains, this beta chain is an off-target read, and its abundance has little meaning. The J gene is TRBJ2-7, the V gene TRBV20-1; D is perhaps TRBD1 or TRBD2 (5 bases each). Germline V gene data show CDR1 as DFQATT and CDR2 as SNEGSKA (reference sequence). There are 17 residues in the CDR3. V was pared by 1 base and J by 3 bases, with 22 bases between. The CDR3 sequence: CSARAPTLWGSGYEQYF. The CDR3, as DNA: TGCAGTGCTAGAGCTCCTACCCTTTGGGGGAGTGGCTACGAGCAGTACTTC.

This clonotype is termed medium-sized (0.01 to 0.1%). Since it is a stray read in a library aimed at alpha chains, this beta chain has a size that is not meaningful. Written as DNA, the CDR3 is TGTGCCAGCAGTTACGAAGCAAGCACAGATACGCAGTATTTT. Translating gives CASSYEASTDTQYF. V is TRBV6-6 and J is TRBJ2-3; unclear D gene. The germline V gene encodes CDR1 MNHNY and CDR2 SVGAGI (reference sequence). This CDR3 comprises 14 residues. V shed 2 bases and J shed 0 bases, with 6 bases lying between them.

There are many counts of this clonotype. In a library made to pick up alpha chains, this beta chain is a stray read with a size that means little. V gene TRBV6-1 combines with J gene TRBJ2-7, with 8 positions matching TRBD2. CDR1 and CDR2 (germline): MNHNS, SASEGT. Unmatched junction bases numbered 7, after V lost 6 bases and J lost 0 bases. The CDR3 loop spans 15 amino acids. This chain's CDR3 is CASRISGVSSYEQYF. Here the CDR3 DNA reads TGTGCCAGCAGAATTAGCGGGGTCAGCTCCTACGAGCAGTACTTC.

Concerning this clonotype: The size of this beta chain means little, since it is a stray read in a library made for alpha chains. V is TRBV5-1 and J is TRBJ1-2; D not resolved. The germline V gene has CDR1 SGHRS and CDR2 YFSETQ. This CDR3 has 15 amino acids. V lost 0 bases, J lost 7 bases, and 16 bases lay in between. The CDR3 protein is CASSLEGQGASGYTF. The CDR3 nucleotides read TGCGCCAGCAGCTTGGAAGGGCAAGGCGCAAGTGGCTACACCTTC.

This clonotype has at least ten counts. Because the library targeted alpha chains, this beta chain is an off-target read whose size means little. The chain uses TRBV4-3 and TRBJ1-1; no clear D gene. Trimming took 3 bases from V and 4 from J, leaving 12 bases between them. This CDR3 is built from 14 residues. Germline V gene lookup returns CDR1 LGHNA and CDR2 YSLEER. Written as DNA, the CDR3 is TGCGCCAGCAGCCAGGTTGGCGGGAGCACTGAAGCTTTCTTT. It codes for CASSQVGGSTEAFF.